A selection of T cell receptor beta chains follows, all from one sample in a study of identifying expanded T cells in peripheral blood. Generated by immunoSEQ multiplex PCR, the TCRdb table keeps only in-frame clones and is missing some. The data contain roughly 100,000 clones, around nine tenths of them seen just once; the ten biggest clones take up about a sixth. The sample was blood. The receptor set was obtained from a person aged 18 to 75 in good health. Each CDR3 is given without its conserved first and last residue.

v_gene: TRBV2
j_gene: TRBJ2-5
CDR3aa: ASSPTGYQETQY

v_gene: TRBV2
j_gene: TRBJ1-2
CDR3aa: ASSEGRSYGYT

v_gene: TRBV4-1
j_gene: TRBJ2-7
CDR3aa: ASSQDGRNQY

v_gene: TRBV5-6
j_gene: TRBJ2-7
CDR3aa: ASSWGETGGEQY

v_gene: TRBV30
j_gene: TRBJ2-1
CDR3aa: AWAEGLGNEQF

v_gene: TRBV5-1
j_gene: TRBJ2-1
CDR3aa: ASSLGQAYNEQF

v_gene: TRBV11-2
j_gene: TRBJ1-3
CDR3aa: ASSRTGGRGNTIY

v_gene: TRBV7-8
j_gene: TRBJ1-3
CDR3aa: ASSLDSGVGNTIY

v_gene: TRBV10-3
j_gene: TRBJ2-1
CDR3aa: AISGGGGNNEQF

v_gene: TRBV6-4
j_gene: TRBJ2-3
CDR3aa: ASSDSGTGGADTQY

v_gene: TRBV15
j_gene: TRBJ1-2
CDR3aa: ATSLGGGRGYT

v_gene: TRBV6-1
j_gene: TRBJ1-5
CDR3aa: ASSEPNQPQH

v_gene: TRBV2
j_gene: TRBJ2-1
CDR3aa: ASSAFPPTSPPYNEQF

v_gene: TRBV7-2
j_gene: TRBJ2-1
CDR3aa: ASSLKTGPNEQF

v_gene: TRBV28
j_gene: TRBJ2-7
CDR3aa: ASSSPSGAPTGQY

v_gene: TRBV10-3
j_gene: TRBJ2-7
CDR3aa: ATGDSKVEQY

v_gene: TRBV11-2
j_gene: TRBJ1-2
CDR3aa: ASSHIRDLSFGYT

v_gene: TRBV2
j_gene: TRBJ1-2
CDR3aa: ASSDQVDYGYT

v_gene: TRBV6-6
j_gene: TRBJ1-1
CDR3aa: ASSYSRNPNTEAF

v_gene: TRBV5-4
j_gene: TRBJ1-3
CDR3aa: ASSWDASGNTIY

v_gene: TRBV19
j_gene: TRBJ1-2
CDR3aa: ASHNYGYT

v_gene: TRBV5-4
j_gene: TRBJ2-3
CDR3aa: ASSLAGGADTQY

v_gene: TRBV6-5
j_gene: TRBJ1-1
CDR3aa: ASSYLSTANTEAF

v_gene: TRBV28
j_gene: TRBJ2-1
CDR3aa: ASNYPGLYNEQF

v_gene: TRBV19
j_gene: TRBJ2-1
CDR3aa: ASRISGGRYNEQF

v_gene: TRBV5-1
j_gene: TRBJ2-2
CDR3aa: ASSRQASNTGELF

v_gene: TRBV15
j_gene: TRBJ2-7
CDR3aa: ATSRDRGGEQY

v_gene: TRBV7-2
j_gene: TRBJ1-5
CDR3aa: ASSLGGKRNQPQH

v_gene: TRBV13
j_gene: TRBJ2-3
CDR3aa: ASSPLRTDTQY

v_gene: TRBV9
j_gene: TRBJ1-1
CDR3aa: ASSPKPRQDTEAF

v_gene: TRBV4-3
j_gene: TRBJ2-7
CDR3aa: ASSQDMRVEQY

v_gene: TRBV27
j_gene: TRBJ1-1
CDR3aa: ASSTVGPTRGRRTEAF

v_gene: TRBV7-6
j_gene: TRBJ1-1
CDR3aa: ASSLRERETEAF

v_gene: TRBV6-5
j_gene: TRBJ1-2
CDR3aa: ASSYSWGAGYGYT

v_gene: TRBV7-2
j_gene: TRBJ2-4
CDR3aa: ASSFRQGGIQY